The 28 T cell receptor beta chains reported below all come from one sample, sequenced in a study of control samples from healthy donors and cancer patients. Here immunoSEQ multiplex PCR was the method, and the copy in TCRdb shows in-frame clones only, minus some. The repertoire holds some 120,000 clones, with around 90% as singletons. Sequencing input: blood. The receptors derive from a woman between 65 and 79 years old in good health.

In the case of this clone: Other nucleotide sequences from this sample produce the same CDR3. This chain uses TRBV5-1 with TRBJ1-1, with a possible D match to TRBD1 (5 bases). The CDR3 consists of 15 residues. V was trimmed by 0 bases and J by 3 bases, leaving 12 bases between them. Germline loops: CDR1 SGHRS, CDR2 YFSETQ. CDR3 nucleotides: TGCGCCAGCAGCTTGGCCCCAGGGATGGACACTGAAGCTTTCTTT. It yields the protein CASSLAPGMDTEAFF.

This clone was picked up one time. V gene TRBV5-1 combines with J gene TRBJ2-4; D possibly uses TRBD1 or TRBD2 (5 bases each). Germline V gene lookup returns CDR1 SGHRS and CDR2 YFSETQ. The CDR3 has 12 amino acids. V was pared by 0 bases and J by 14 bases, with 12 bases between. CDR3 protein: CASSLGDRTKYF. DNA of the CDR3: TGCGCCAGCAGCTTGGGGGACCGAACAAAGTACTTC.

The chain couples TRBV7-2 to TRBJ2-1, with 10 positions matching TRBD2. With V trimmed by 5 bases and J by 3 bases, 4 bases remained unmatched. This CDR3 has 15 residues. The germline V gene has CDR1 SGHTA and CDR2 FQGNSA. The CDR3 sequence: CASSELAGLYNEQFF. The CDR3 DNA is TGTGCCAGCAGCGAACTAGCGGGGCTCTACAATGAGCAGTTCTTC.

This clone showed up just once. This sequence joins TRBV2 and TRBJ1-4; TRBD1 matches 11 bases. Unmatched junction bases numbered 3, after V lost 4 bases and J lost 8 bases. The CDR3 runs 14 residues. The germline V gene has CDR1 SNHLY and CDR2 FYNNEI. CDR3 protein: CASSGTGGIEKLFF. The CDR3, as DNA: TGTGCCAGCAGTGGGACAGGGGGCATAGAAAAACTGTTTTTT. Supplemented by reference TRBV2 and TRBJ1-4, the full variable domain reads EPEVTQTPSHQVTQMGQEVILRCVPISNHLYFYWYRQILGQKVEFLVSFYNNEISEKSEIFDDQFSVERPDGSNFTLKIRSTKLEDSAMYFCASSGTGGIEKLFFGSGTQLSVL.

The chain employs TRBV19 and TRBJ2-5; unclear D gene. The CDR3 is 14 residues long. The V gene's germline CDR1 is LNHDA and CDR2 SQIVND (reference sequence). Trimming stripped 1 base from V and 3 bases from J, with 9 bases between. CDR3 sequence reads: CASSIAYRKETQYF. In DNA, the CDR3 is TGTGCCAGTAGTATAGCCTACCGAAAAGAGACCCAGTACTTC.

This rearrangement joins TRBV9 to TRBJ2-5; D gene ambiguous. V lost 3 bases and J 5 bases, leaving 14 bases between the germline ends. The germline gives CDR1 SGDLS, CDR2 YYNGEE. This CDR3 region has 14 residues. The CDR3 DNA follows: TGTGCCAGCAGCGCGATGGACCACACCGAGACCCAGTACTTC. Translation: CASSAMDHTETQYF.

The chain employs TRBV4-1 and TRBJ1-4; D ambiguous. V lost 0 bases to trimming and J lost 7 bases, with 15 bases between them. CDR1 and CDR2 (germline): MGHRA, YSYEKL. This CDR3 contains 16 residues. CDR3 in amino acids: CASSQDSQQRTEKLFF. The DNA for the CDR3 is TGCGCCAGCAGCCAAGATTCCCAACAGCGGACTGAAAAACTGTTTTTT.

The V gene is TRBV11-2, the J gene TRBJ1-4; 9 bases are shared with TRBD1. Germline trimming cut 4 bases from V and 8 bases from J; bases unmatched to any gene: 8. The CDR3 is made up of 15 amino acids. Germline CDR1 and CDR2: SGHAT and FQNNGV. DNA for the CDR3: TGTGCCAGCAGCTCATGGACAGGGGTAGGAGAAAAACTGTTTTTT. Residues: CASSSWTGVGEKLFF.

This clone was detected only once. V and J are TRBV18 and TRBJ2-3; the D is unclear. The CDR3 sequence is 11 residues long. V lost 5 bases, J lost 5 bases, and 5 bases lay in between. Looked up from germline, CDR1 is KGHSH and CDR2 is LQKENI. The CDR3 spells CASSDGDTQYF. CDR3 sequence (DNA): TGTGCCAGCTCAGATGGAGATACGCAGTATTTT.

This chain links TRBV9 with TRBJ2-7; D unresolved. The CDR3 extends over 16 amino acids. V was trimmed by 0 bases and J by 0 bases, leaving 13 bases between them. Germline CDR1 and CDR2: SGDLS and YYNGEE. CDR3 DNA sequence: TGTGCCAGCAGCGTAGGGCCACAGATCTCCTCCTACGAGCAGTACTTC. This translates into CASSVGPQISSYEQYF. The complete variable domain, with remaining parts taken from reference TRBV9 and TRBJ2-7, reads DSGVTQTPKHLITATGQRVTLRCSPRSGDLSVYWYQQSLDQGLQFLIQYYNGEERAKGNILERFSAQQFPDLHSELNLSSLELGDSALYFCASSVGPQISSYEQYFGPGTRLTVT.

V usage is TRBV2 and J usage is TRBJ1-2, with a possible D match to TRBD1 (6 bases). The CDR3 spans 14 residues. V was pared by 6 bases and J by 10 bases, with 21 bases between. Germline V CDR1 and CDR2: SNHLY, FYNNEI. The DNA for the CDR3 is TGTGCCAGCAGAGACCACAGGGCCGGGTTCGCCTACACCTTC. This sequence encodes CASRDHRAGFAYTF.

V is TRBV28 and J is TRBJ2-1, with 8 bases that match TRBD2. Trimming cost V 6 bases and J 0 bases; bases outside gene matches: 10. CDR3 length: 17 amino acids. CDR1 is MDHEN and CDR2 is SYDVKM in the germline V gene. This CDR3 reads CASSRPSGRSSYNEQFF. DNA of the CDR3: TGTGCCAGCAGCAGACCTAGCGGGCGGAGCTCCTACAATGAGCAGTTCTTC.

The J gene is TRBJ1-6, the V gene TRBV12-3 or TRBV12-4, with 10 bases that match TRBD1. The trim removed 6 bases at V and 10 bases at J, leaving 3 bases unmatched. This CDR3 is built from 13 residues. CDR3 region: CASSGTGESPLHF. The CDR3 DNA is TGTGCCAGCAGCGGGACAGGGGAATCACCCCTCCACTTT.

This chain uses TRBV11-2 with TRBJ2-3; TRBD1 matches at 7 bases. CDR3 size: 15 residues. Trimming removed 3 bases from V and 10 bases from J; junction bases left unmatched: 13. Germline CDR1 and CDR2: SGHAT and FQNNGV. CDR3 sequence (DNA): TGTGCCAGCAGCTTCCAGACAGGGTTGGCCGGGGCGCAGTATTTT. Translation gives CASSFQTGLAGAQYF.

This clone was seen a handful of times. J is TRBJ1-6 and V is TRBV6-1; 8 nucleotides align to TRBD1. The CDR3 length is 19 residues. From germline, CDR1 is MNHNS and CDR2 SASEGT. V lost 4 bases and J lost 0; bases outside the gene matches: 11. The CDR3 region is CASSARDRGPSSYNSPLHF. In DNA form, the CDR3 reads TGTGCCAGCAGTGCTCGAGACAGGGGTCCCAGCTCCTATAATTCACCCCTCCACTTT.

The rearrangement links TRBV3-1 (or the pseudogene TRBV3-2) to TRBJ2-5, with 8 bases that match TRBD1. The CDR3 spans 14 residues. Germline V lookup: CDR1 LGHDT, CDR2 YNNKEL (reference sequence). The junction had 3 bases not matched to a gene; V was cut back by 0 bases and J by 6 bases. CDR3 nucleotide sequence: TGTGCCAGCAGCCAAGATACAGGGGGTCAGACCCAGTACTTC. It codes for CASSQDTGGQTQYF.

CDR3 in amino acids: CASTDLYNEQFF. The CDR3 region has the DNA TGTGCCAGCACGGACCTCTACAATGAGCAGTTCTTC. The V and J genes are TRBV6-5 and TRBJ2-1; unclear D gene. The germline V and J ends were trimmed by 7 bases and 3 bases, with 7 bases remaining between them. The CDR3 is 12 residues long. Per the germline V gene, CDR1 is MNHEY and CDR2 is SVGAGI.

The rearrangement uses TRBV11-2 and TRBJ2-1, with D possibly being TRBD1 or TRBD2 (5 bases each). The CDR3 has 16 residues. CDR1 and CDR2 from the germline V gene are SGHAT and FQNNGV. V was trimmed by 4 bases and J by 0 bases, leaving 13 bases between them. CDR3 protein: CASSSRRGRSYNEQFF. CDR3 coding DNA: TGTGCCAGCAGCTCCCGTCGGGGACGCTCCTACAATGAGCAGTTCTTC. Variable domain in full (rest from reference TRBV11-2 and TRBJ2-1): EAGVAQSPRYKIIEKRQSVAFWCNPISGHATLYWYQQILGQGPKLLIQFQNNGVVDDSQLPKDRFSAERLKGVDSTLKIQPAKLEDSAVYLCASSSRRGRSYNEQFFGPGTRLTVL.

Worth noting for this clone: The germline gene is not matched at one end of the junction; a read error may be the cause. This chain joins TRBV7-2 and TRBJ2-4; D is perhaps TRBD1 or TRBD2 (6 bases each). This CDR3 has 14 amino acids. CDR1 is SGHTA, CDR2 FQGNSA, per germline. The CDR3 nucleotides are TGTGCCAGCAGATTAGGGGGGACCAAAAACATTCAGTACTTC. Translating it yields CASRLGGTKNIQYF.

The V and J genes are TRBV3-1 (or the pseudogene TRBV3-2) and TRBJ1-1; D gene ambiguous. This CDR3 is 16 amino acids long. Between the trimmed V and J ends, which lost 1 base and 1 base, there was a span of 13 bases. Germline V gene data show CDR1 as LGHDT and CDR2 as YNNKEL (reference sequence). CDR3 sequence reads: CASSQVVGTANTEAFF. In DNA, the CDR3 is TGTGCCAGCAGCCAAGTGGTTGGAACAGCGAACACTGAAGCTTTCTTT.

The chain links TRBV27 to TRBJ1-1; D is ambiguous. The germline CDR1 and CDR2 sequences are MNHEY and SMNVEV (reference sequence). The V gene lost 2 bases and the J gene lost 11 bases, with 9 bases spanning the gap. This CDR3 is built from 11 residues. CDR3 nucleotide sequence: TGTGCCAGCAGTTTACCTAGTCGTGCTTTCTTT. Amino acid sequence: CASSLPSRAFF.

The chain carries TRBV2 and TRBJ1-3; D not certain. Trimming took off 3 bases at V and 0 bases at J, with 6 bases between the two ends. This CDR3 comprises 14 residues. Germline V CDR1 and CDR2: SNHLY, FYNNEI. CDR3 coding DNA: TGTGCCAGCAGTGAGTACCCCTCTGGAAACACCATATATTTT. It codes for CASSEYPSGNTIYF.

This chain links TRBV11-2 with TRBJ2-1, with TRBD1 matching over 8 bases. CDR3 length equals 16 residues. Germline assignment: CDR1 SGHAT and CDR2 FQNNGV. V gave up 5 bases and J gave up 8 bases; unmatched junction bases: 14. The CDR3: CASSTTSRGPGDEQFF. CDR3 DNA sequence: TGTGCCAGCAGCACCACTTCCAGGGGGCCTGGGGATGAGCAGTTCTTC.

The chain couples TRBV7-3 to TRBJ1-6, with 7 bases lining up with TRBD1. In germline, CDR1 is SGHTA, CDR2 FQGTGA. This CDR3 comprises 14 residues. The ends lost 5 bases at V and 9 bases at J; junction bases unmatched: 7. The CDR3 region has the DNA TGTGCCAGCAGCCGCGGGCAGGGGGTTTCACCCCTCCACTTT. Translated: CASSRGQGVSPLHF.

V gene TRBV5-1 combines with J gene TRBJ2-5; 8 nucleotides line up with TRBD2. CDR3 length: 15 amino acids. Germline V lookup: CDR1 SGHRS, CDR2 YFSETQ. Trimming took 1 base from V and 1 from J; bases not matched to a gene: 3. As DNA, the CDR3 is TGCGCCAGCAGCTTGCAGCGGGGGAGCCAAGAGACCCAGTACTTC. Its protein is CASSLQRGSQETQYF.

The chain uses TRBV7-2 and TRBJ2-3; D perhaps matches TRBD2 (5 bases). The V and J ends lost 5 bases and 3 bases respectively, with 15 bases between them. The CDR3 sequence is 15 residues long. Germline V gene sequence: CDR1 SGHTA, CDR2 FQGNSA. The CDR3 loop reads CASSPRRPQTDTQYF. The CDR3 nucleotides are TGTGCCAGCAGCCCAAGGAGGCCTCAGACAGATACGCAGTATTTT.

The CDR3 nucleotides are TGTGCCAGCTCCCTAAGCCGGGACGTCTCCTACGAGCAGTACTTC. Encoded protein: CASSLSRDVSYEQYF. The chain has TRBV18 and TRBJ2-7; D may correspond to TRBD1 or TRBD2 (5 bases each). The CDR3 contains 15 residues. V was trimmed by 6 bases and J by 0 bases, leaving 15 bases between them. Germline V gene sequence: CDR1 KGHSH, CDR2 LQKENI.

The CDR3 sequence is CASSLLMGGPQPQHF. Written as DNA, the CDR3 is TGTGCCAGCAGCCTCCTCATGGGGGGACCTCAGCCCCAGCATTTT. The chain combines TRBV21-1 with TRBJ1-5. TRBV21-1 is a pseudogene segment. The CDR3 contains 15 residues.